One sample yielded the 31 T cell receptor beta chains listed below, sequenced in a study of beta chain features in type 1 diabetes. The entirety of the isolated RNA underwent reverse transcription, so expressed TCRB transcripts were sequenced. Assay used: immunoSEQ multiplex PCR; TCRdb lists only in-frame clones, some missing. The table has about 140,000 clones, less than 10% seen once; the top ten hold nearly 0.65%. Sequenced material: central memory CD4+ T cells from blood. All receptors derive from a woman between 40 and 50 years old in good health.

A few counts support this clone. V is TRBV6-6 and J is TRBJ1-1; D gene unclear. This CDR3 contains 11 residues. V was pared by 5 bases and J by 7 bases, with 8 bases between. Germline values: CDR1 MNHNY, CDR2 SVGAGI (reference sequence). The CDR3 is CASSILGEAFF. The CDR3, as DNA: TGTGCCAGCAGTATTCTAGGTGAAGCTTTCTTT.

This clone was seen more than once but under ten times. The chain employs TRBV6-5 and TRBJ2-7, with a tentative D call TRBD1 (6 bases). This CDR3 is 14 amino acids long. V was shortened by 0 bases and J by 6 bases, with 12 bases between the two germline ends. Looked up from germline, CDR1 is MNHEY and CDR2 is SVGAGI. The CDR3 here is CASSYSWDKAEQYF. For the CDR3, the DNA is TGTGCCAGCAGTTACTCGTGGGACAAGGCCGAGCAGTACTTC.

The chain has TRBV2 and TRBJ2-5; 9 bases are a match to TRBD2. After removal of 5 bases from V and 5 bases from J, the junction contained 9 bases not matched to a gene. The germline gives CDR1 SNHLY, CDR2 FYNNEI. CDR3 length: 15 residues. The CDR3 spells CASSYGRGGRETQYF. CDR3 bases: TGTGCCAGCAGTTACGGGCGGGGGGGCCGGGAGACCCAGTACTTC.

This clone occurred a few times. The V gene is TRBV6-6, the J gene TRBJ1-5, with D perhaps TRBD1 (5 bases). From germline, CDR1 is MNHNY and CDR2 SVGAGI (reference sequence). With 7 bases removed from V and 7 bases from J, the gap between germline ends came to 11 bases. The CDR3 is 12 amino acids. The CDR3 protein is CASIGVSQPQHF. CDR3 sequence (DNA): TGTGCCAGCATAGGGGTGAGCCAGCCCCAGCATTTT.

V and J are TRBV5-1 and TRBJ1-5; the D gene is possibly TRBD1 (6 bases). The ends were cut back, 4 bases at V and 1 base at J, with 9 bases in the middle. CDR3 length: 14 residues. Germline CDR1 and CDR2: SGHRS and YFSETQ. The CDR3: CASSGGQSNQPQHF. The DNA for the CDR3 is TGCGCCAGCAGCGGGGGACAAAGCAATCAGCCCCAGCATTTT.

This clone showed up just a few times. Written as DNA, the CDR3 is TGTGCCAGCAGCCGCATTAGGGGAAAGACCAGCAACTATGGCTACACCTTC. This codes for CASSRIRGKTSNYGYTF. The chain joins TRBV11-2 to TRBJ1-2, with a weak D call TRBD1 (5 bases). CDR1 is SGHAT, CDR2 FQNNGV, per germline. The CDR3 spans 17 residues. The V and J ends lost 5 bases and 2 bases respectively, with 21 bases between them. The full variable domain, its missing parts supplied by reference TRBV11-2 and TRBJ1-2, is EAGVAQSPRYKIIEKRQSVAFWCNPISGHATLYWYQQILGQGPKLLIQFQNNGVVDDSQLPKDRFSAERLKGVDSTLKIQPAKLEDSAVYLCASSRIRGKTSNYGYTFGSGTRLTVV.

The chain has TRBV28 and TRBJ1-1, with 7 bases lining up with TRBD1. Germline lookup yields CDR1 MDHEN and CDR2 SYDVKM. Trimming took 4 bases from V and 1 from J; bases not matched to a gene: 6. The CDR3 length is 15 residues. CDR3 nucleotides: TGTGCCAGCAGTTCCCCGGGACAGAAGAACACTGAAGCTTTCTTT. It yields the protein CASSSPGQKNTEAFF.

Note on this clone: Other DNA sequences within the sample encode an identical CDR3. The chain links TRBV2 to TRBJ1-5; 10 nucleotides align to TRBD1. This CDR3 has 15 amino acids. The V gene end was trimmed by 6 bases and the J gene end by 2 bases; junction bases not matched to a gene: 4. Germline CDR1 SNHLY, CDR2 FYNNEI. In DNA, the CDR3 is TGTGCCAGCAGGACGGACAGGGGGGGCAATCAGCCCCAGCATTTT. It translates to CASRTDRGGNQPQHF.

This clone was seen only a few times. The chain has TRBV5-1 and TRBJ2-7; TRBD1 aligns across 7 bases. This CDR3 is 16 amino acids long. The germline V gene has CDR1 SGHRS and CDR2 YFSETQ. V shed 4 bases and J 2 bases; nucleotides not matched to a gene: 12. CDR3 DNA sequence: TGCGCCAGCAGCCCCGCCTCCCCCGGACAGGCCTACGAGCAGTACTTC. Protein sequence: CASSPASPGQAYEQYF.

Ten or more counts support this clone. The V gene is TRBV7-2, the J gene TRBJ2-6; D is uncertain. This CDR3 region has 19 residues. V gave up 4 bases and J gave up 1 base, with 20 bases separating them. Germline CDR1 SGHTA, CDR2 FQGNSA. CDR3 in DNA: TGTGCCAGCAGCTCCCTTTCGATTCGAGGCCCTTCTGGGGCCAACGTCCTGACTTTC. It translates to CASSSLSIRGPSGANVLTF.

The genes are TRBV7-2 and TRBJ1-4; possibly TRBD1 for D (5 bases). The CDR3 consists of 15 residues. V lost 5 bases to trimming and J lost 3 bases, with 13 bases between them. Per germline, CDR1 SGHTA and CDR2 FQGNSA. CDR3 sequence reads: CASSTQTAPNEKLFF. The CDR3 coding sequence is TGTGCCAGCAGCACCCAGACAGCACCTAATGAAAAACTGTTTTTT.

This clone has a single count. The chain has TRBV4-1 and TRBJ2-7; the match to TRBD2 covers 8 bases. The CDR3 runs to 18 residues. The V gene's germline CDR1 is MGHRA and CDR2 YSYEKL. V was pared by 0 bases and J by 0 bases, with 10 bases of the junction left unmatched. CDR3 sequence reads: CASSQDLSGGVLSYEQYF. The DNA of the CDR3 is TGCGCCAGCAGCCAAGATCTGAGCGGGGGCGTTCTCTCCTACGAGCAGTACTTC.

With respect to this clone: The sample has other DNA sequences that encode this CDR3 too. The CDR3 DNA reads TGCGCCAGCAGCTTGGCAGACAGCCCTAGCACAGATACGCAGTATTTT. Amino acid sequence: CASSLADSPSTDTQYF. The chain employs TRBV5-1 and TRBJ2-3; weak D call: TRBD1 (5 bases). V lost 0 bases, J lost 0 bases, and 11 bases lay in between. Germline CDR1 SGHRS, CDR2 YFSETQ. The CDR3 covers 16 residues.

In DNA form, the CDR3 reads TGCAGCCCCTCCGGGACAGGGAGGGGCACCGGGGAGCTGTTTTTT. Its protein product is CSPSGTGRGTGELFF. The gene calls are TRBV29-1 and TRBJ2-2; 9 nucleotides align to TRBD1. CDR3 length equals 15 residues. The junction had 11 bases not matched to a gene; V was cut back by 8 bases and J by 4 bases. The germline V gene encodes CDR1 SQVTM and CDR2 ANQGSEA.

A few counts support this clone. This rearrangement joins TRBV7-7 to TRBJ2-3; D not resolved. V lost 3 bases and J 1 base, leaving 5 bases between the germline ends. CDR1 and CDR2 (germline): SSHAT, FNYEAQ (reference sequence). CDR3 length equals 13 residues. In DNA form, the CDR3 reads TGTGCCAGCAGCTTCACAGGCACAGATACGCAGTATTTT. Protein product: CASSFTGTDTQYF.

The chain combines TRBV5-1 with TRBJ1-5; D might be TRBD1 (6 bases). This CDR3 is built from 15 residues. CDR1 is SGHRS and CDR2 is YFSETQ in the germline V gene. The V gene lost 2 bases and the J gene lost 5 bases, with 14 bases spanning the gap. Here the CDR3 DNA reads TGCGCCAGCAGCTTAGGGGGGGAGATGCATCAGCCCCAGCATTTT. Protein: CASSLGGEMHQPQHF. Combining the CDR3 with reference TRBV5-1 and TRBJ1-5 gives the whole variable domain KAGVTQTPRYLIKTRGQQVTLSCSPISGHRSVSWYQQTPGQGLQFLFEYFSETQRNKGNFPGRFSGRQFSNSRSEMNVSTLELGDSALYLCASSLGGEMHQPQHFGDGTRLSIL.

This clone was seen a handful of times. The chain links TRBV7-9 to TRBJ1-1, with 8 positions matching TRBD1. Germline lookup yields CDR1 SEHNR and CDR2 FQNEAQ (reference sequence). Trimming removed 1 base from V and 6 bases from J; junction bases left unmatched: 7. CDR3 length: 15 residues. Here the CDR3 reads CASSLVAGGNAEAFF. CDR3 nucleotides: TGTGCCAGCAGCTTAGTCGCAGGGGGCAATGCTGAAGCTTTCTTT.

The chain couples TRBV5-1 to TRBJ1-4, with 8 bases lining up with TRBD1. J was trimmed by 0 bases and V by 3 bases; bases with no gene match: 1. Per germline, CDR1 SGHRS and CDR2 YFSETQ. CDR3 length equals 15 residues. The CDR3 loop is CASSSQGATNEKLFF. In nucleotides, the CDR3 is TGCGCCAGCAGCTCACAGGGGGCAACTAATGAAAAACTGTTTTTT.

This clone has only a few counts. V gene TRBV5-1 combines with J gene TRBJ1-4; possible D gene TRBD1, 6 bases. V lost 6 bases and J 7 bases, leaving 16 bases between the germline ends. This CDR3 is built from 14 residues. Germline CDR1 and CDR2: SGHRS and YFSETQ. CDR3 region: CASTLGGLREKLFF. CDR3 bases: TGCGCCAGCACCCTGGGGGGGCTTCGTGAAAAACTGTTTTTT.

For the CDR3, the DNA is TGCGCCAGCAGCCAAGAGCCAGGGAACACTGAAGCTTTCTTT. This sequence encodes CASSQEPGNTEAFF. The rearrangement links TRBV4-3 to TRBJ1-1; D gene ambiguous. The germline gives CDR1 LGHNA, CDR2 YSLEER. The CDR3 loop spans 14 amino acids. Trimming took off 0 bases at V and 1 base at J, with 6 bases between the two ends.

This chain joins TRBV14 and TRBJ1-1, with D perhaps matching TRBD1 (5 bases). This CDR3 comprises 16 residues. Trimming removed 3 bases at V and 0 bases at J, with 14 bases between. Germline V gives CDR1 SGHDN, CDR2 FVKESK. CDR3 nucleotide sequence: TGTGCCAGCAGCCAGAGAGCGGGGCTCGTGAACACTGAAGCTTTCTTT. Protein: CASSQRAGLVNTEAFF.

The genes are TRBV10-3 and TRBJ1-2, with D tentatively TRBD1 (6 bases). Per germline, CDR1 ENHRY and CDR2 SYGVKD. The CDR3 length is 12 residues. Trimming removed 8 bases at V and 2 bases at J, with 9 bases between. CDR3 DNA sequence: TGTGCCATCTGGGACAACAACTATGGCTACACCTTC. Its protein is CAIWDNNYGYTF.

This clone was detected only a few times. V usage is TRBV7-8 and J usage is TRBJ2-7; D not resolved. Trimming shortened V by 3 bases and J by 3 bases, and 6 bases separated the two germline ends. The CDR3 extends over 12 amino acids. Germline assignment: CDR1 SGHVS and CDR2 FQNEAQ. The CDR3 sequence: CASSFLDYEQYF. The CDR3 DNA follows: TGTGCCAGCAGCTTCTTAGACTACGAGCAGTACTTC.

This clone was picked up a small number of times. The chain employs TRBV7-8 and TRBJ2-2; 7 bases line up with TRBD2. CDR3 size: 14 residues. The ends lost 8 bases at V and 8 bases at J; junction bases unmatched: 11. The germline V gene has CDR1 SGHVS and CDR2 FQNEAQ. The CDR3 reads CASGGAGVAGELFF. The CDR3 DNA follows: TGTGCCAGCGGCGGGGCGGGGGTTGCTGGGGAGCTGTTTTTT.

The J gene is TRBJ2-1, the V gene TRBV5-1; TRBD2 matches at 12 bases. Germline V gene data show CDR1 as SGHRS and CDR2 as YFSETQ. CDR3 length: 16 residues. J was trimmed by 7 bases and V by 0 bases; bases with no gene match: 5. DNA for the CDR3: TGCGCCAGCAGCTTGGAGTCTAGCGGGGGGGCAAATGAGCAGTTCTTC. Its protein is CASSLESSGGANEQFF.

This clone was seen a handful of times. V usage is TRBV18 and J usage is TRBJ1-4, with TRBD1 as a possible D gene (6 bases). The ends were cut back, 3 bases at V and 13 bases at J, with 12 bases in the middle. Germline V gives CDR1 KGHSH, CDR2 LQKENI. CDR3 length equals 12 residues. The CDR3: CASSPTGLGLFF. The CDR3 nucleotides are TGTGCCAGCTCACCCACAGGGTTGGGACTGTTTTTT.

In its sample, this clone was seen a few times. The V gene is TRBV19, the J gene TRBJ2-5; 14 bases map to TRBD2. The CDR3 totals 16 residues. CDR1 is LNHDA and CDR2 is SQIVND in the germline V gene (reference sequence). Trimming cost V 2 bases and J 5 bases; bases outside gene matches: 4. The CDR3 here is CASSIFGTSGGETQYF. Written as DNA, the CDR3 is TGTGCCAGTAGTATATTCGGGACTAGCGGGGGCGAGACCCAGTACTTC.

This clone was observed many times. The V gene is TRBV5-1, the J gene TRBJ2-2; 10 bases are shared with TRBD1. Germline values: CDR1 SGHRS, CDR2 YFSETQ. With 3 bases clipped from V and 1 base from J, the junction kept 3 bases outside the gene matches. The CDR3 extends over 16 amino acids. CDR3 protein: CASSSGQGENTGELFF. CDR3 nucleotides: TGCGCCAGCAGCTCCGGACAGGGGGAGAACACCGGGGAGCTGTTTTTT.

This clone was found a few times. The CDR3 loop reads CASSLEASGGDEQYF. CDR3 DNA: TGCGCCAGCAGCTTGGAGGCTAGCGGGGGTGACGAGCAGTACTTC. The genes are TRBV5-1 and TRBJ2-7, with 10 nucleotides matching TRBD2. The germline CDR1 and CDR2 sequences are SGHRS and YFSETQ. The CDR3 consists of 15 residues. V gave up 0 bases and J gave up 5 bases; unmatched junction bases: 5.

In regard to this clone: The identical CDR3 is also encoded by other nucleotide sequences in the sample. The chain recombines TRBV13 with TRBJ1-1, with D perhaps matching TRBD1 (5 bases). The CDR3 runs 14 residues. The ends were cut back, 2 bases at V and 4 bases at J, with 11 bases in the middle. CDR1 is PRHDT, CDR2 FYEKMQ, per germline (reference sequence). DNA for the CDR3: TGTGCCAGCAGCTTACGGTCCGGGGGCACTGAAGCTTTCTTT. It yields the protein CASSLRSGGTEAFF.

Regarding this clone: The junction departs from the called germline gene at one end, perhaps through a read error. The V and J genes are TRBV5-4 and TRBJ2-7; 8 bases are a match to TRBD1. There are 14 residues in the CDR3. CDR1 SGHNT and CDR2 YYREEE come from the germline V gene (reference sequence). The CDR3, as DNA: TGCGCCAGCAGCCATCACAGGGGGTCCTACGAGCAGTACTTC. It codes for CASSHHRGSYEQYF.